The 21 T cell receptor beta chains in this list originate from one sample, sequenced in a study of post-analysis software for immune sequencing data. Unique molecular identifiers were carried by the TCR beta cDNA libraries. TCRdb processed the PCR reads anew with MiXCR; each CDR3 protein has one entry. The sample contains 820,000 or so distinct CDR3 sequences, around 50% of which appear only once. Study-wide points: In patients, about 5 TRBV segments were more frequent than in controls, with TRBV5-6, TRBV5-1 and TRBV20-1 among them.

These TCRs' antigens remain unknown. The specimen sequenced was blood. Receptors were obtained from a girl aged 5 to 17 with multiple sclerosis.

Worth noting for this clonotype: At one boundary the junction diverges from the germline segment, which might be a read error. The gene calls are TRBV18 and TRBJ1-4; 7 nucleotides align to TRBD1. This CDR3 has 18 residues. CDR1 and CDR2 (germline): KGHSH, LQKENI. CDR3 in amino acids: CASSPRQTGSTTNEKRFF. The DNA of the CDR3 is TGTGCCAGCTCACCACGTCAGACAGGGAGCACAACTAATGAAAAACGGTTTTTT.

V and J are TRBV7-8 and TRBJ2-5, with 12 bases fitting TRBD2. This CDR3 contains 17 residues. The V and J ends lost 2 bases and 5 bases, in that order; junction bases with no gene match: 9. The germline gives CDR1 SGHVS, CDR2 FQNEAQ. DNA for the CDR3: TGTGCCAGCAGCTTAAGGACGACTAGCGGGAGTTTTGAGACCCAGTACTTC. Translating gives CASSLRTTSGSFETQYF.

The chain joins TRBV12-3 or TRBV12-4 to TRBJ2-5, with unresolved D. This CDR3 is built from 15 residues. With 3 bases removed from V and 7 bases from J, the gap between germline ends came to 18 bases. CDR3 in DNA: TGTGCCAGCAGTTTGCTCTTTACTGACCACGGGACCCAGTACTTC. It specifies CASSLLFTDHGTQYF.

In this sample, this clonotype turned up once. The chain has TRBV20-1 and TRBJ1-2; 9 bases are shared with TRBD1. V shed 5 bases, J shed 2 bases, and the junction held 9 bases outside the gene matches. The CDR3 contains 15 residues. Per germline, CDR1 DFQATT and CDR2 SNEGSKA (reference sequence). As DNA, the CDR3 is TGCAGTGCTCGGCCGGGACAGGGCCGAAACTATGGCTACACCTTC. This translates into CSARPGQGRNYGYTF.

J is TRBJ1-2 and V is TRBV4-1; D perhaps matches TRBD1 (6 bases). CDR1 is MGHRA, CDR2 YSYEKL, per germline. CDR3 size: 15 residues. V dropped 5 bases and J dropped 2 bases, with 15 bases sitting between them. Written as DNA, the CDR3 is TGCGCCAGCAGCTATAACCAGGGGACCAACTATGGCTACACCTTC. Encoded protein: CASSYNQGTNYGYTF.

The V call is TRBV7-2, the J call TRBJ2-1, with TRBD2 matching 8 bases. V dropped 4 bases and J dropped 2; count of bases not matched to a gene: 10. The CDR3 sequence is 17 residues long. Germline V lookup: CDR1 SGHTA, CDR2 FQGNSA. CDR3 residues: CASSSTIFGGAYNEQFF. CDR3 nucleotide sequence: TGTGCCAGCAGCTCTACCATCTTCGGGGGGGCCTACAATGAGCAGTTCTTC.

This clonotype has a handful of counts. This rearrangement joins TRBV7-9 to TRBJ1-4; tentative D call: TRBD1 (6 bases). CDR3 length: 17 amino acids. Looked up from germline, CDR1 is SEHNR and CDR2 is FQNEAQ (reference sequence). Trimming left V 1 base short and J 4 bases short, with 16 bases between. The CDR3 nucleotides read TGTGCCAGCAGCTTAGGGCAGGGGATCGGGATTAATGAAAAACTGTTTTTT. It is translated as CASSLGQGIGINEKLFF.

This clonotype was counted only a few times. The chain combines TRBV29-1 with TRBJ2-7; possible D gene TRBD2, 5 bases. The J call may be incorrect, as the DNA end agrees better with TRBJ2-5. CDR1 and CDR2 from the germline V gene are SQVTM and ANQGSEA. This CDR3 region has 13 residues. The CDR3 sequence is CSVYGRAQETQYF. CDR3 coding DNA: TGCAGCGTTTATGGGCGGGCTCAAGAGACCCAGTACTTC.

This clonotype occurred a few times. V is TRBV5-1 and J is TRBJ2-7, with unresolved D. V was cut by 4 bases and J by 0 bases, with 14 bases left in between. The CDR3 contains 15 residues. Germline CDR1 reads SGHRS; CDR2 reads YFSETQ. The CDR3 loop is CASSADSSSSYEQYF. DNA of the CDR3: TGCGCCAGCAGCGCAGACTCCTCGAGCTCCTACGAGCAGTACTTC.

V and J are TRBV3-1 and TRBJ2-1; no clear D gene. Germline V gene data show CDR1 as LGHDT and CDR2 as YNNKEL (reference sequence). The CDR3 has 14 amino acids. Deletions cut 2 bases from V and 3 bases from J, with 8 bases between. The CDR3 loop is CASSQPHNYNEQFF. The CDR3 nucleotides read TGTGCCAGCAGCCAACCACACAACTACAATGAGCAGTTCTTC.

This clonotype was seen only a few times. The rearrangement uses TRBV7-3 and TRBJ2-1; TRBD1 is a possible D gene (5 bases). Per germline, CDR1 SGHTA and CDR2 FQGTGA. V lost 5 bases and J 5 bases, leaving 19 bases between the germline ends. The CDR3 is 16 amino acids. The CDR3 DNA reads as TGTGCCAGCAGCCCTATACCATCCAGGGTCCACAATGAGCAGTTCTTC. Translated, it gives CASSPIPSRVHNEQFF.

Only a few counts were recorded for this clonotype. The chain carries TRBV14 and TRBJ1-2, with D possibly TRBD1 on 5 matching bases. V shed 0 bases and J shed 7 bases, with 21 bases lying between them. CDR3 length: 17 amino acids. The germline CDR1 and CDR2 sequences are SGHDN and FVKESK. CDR3 region: CASSQDYRRARDRGYTF. The CDR3 DNA reads TGTGCCAGCAGCCAAGATTATCGCAGGGCCCGTGATCGTGGCTACACCTTC.

The rearrangement joins TRBV3-1 to TRBJ1-2; a weak D match, TRBD1 (6 bases). V lost 7 bases and J lost 4, with 22 bases in between. Germline assignment: CDR1 LGHDT and CDR2 YNNKEL (reference sequence). The CDR3 is 16 residues long. The CDR3 protein is CASTPTRQVHSYGYTF. Written as DNA, the CDR3 is TGTGCCAGCACCCCTACCCGACAGGTCCACTCCTATGGCTACACCTTC.

This clonotype has a handful of counts. CDR3 bases: TGCAGTGCCATGACGGGGCAGGGGGGCCACGAGCAGTACTTC. This codes for CSAMTGQGGHEQYF. The J gene is TRBJ2-7, the V gene TRBV20-1; TRBD1 might be the D (7 bases). Germline CDR1 is DFQATT and CDR2 is SNEGSKA (reference sequence). Trimming took 6 bases from V and 5 from J, leaving 20 bases between them. The CDR3 length is 14 residues.

This chain uses TRBV5-1 with TRBJ2-1; 11 bases are a match to TRBD2. Per germline, CDR1 SGHRS and CDR2 YFSETQ. The CDR3 has 16 amino acids. After removal of 7 bases from V and 0 bases from J, the junction contained 6 bases not matched to a gene. The CDR3 nucleotides read TGCGCCAGCCATAGCGGGAGGGTGGCCTCCTACAATGAGCAGTTCTTC. This codes for CASHSGRVASYNEQFF.

This clonotype has just one count. The chain combines TRBV5-5 with TRBJ2-7; a weak D match, TRBD2 (5 bases). Between the trimmed V and J ends, which lost 4 bases and 7 bases, there was a span of 18 bases. This CDR3 contains 14 residues. Germline V gene lookup returns CDR1 SGHKS and CDR2 YYEKEE (reference sequence). CDR3 nucleotide sequence: TGTGCCAGCAGCCGGAGCGGACCATCGGATGAGCAGTACTTC. It codes for CASSRSGPSDEQYF.

The chain recombines TRBV19 with TRBJ2-2; 9 nucleotides agree with TRBD1. The CDR3 covers 13 residues. Germline V lookup: CDR1 LNHDA, CDR2 SQIVND (reference sequence). The trim removed 6 bases at V and 6 bases at J, leaving 2 bases unmatched. CDR3 sequence: CASRRQGAGELFF. CDR3 DNA: TGTGCCAGTAGAAGACAGGGGGCCGGGGAGCTGTTTTTT.

The chain uses TRBV12-3 or TRBV12-4 and TRBJ1-2, with TRBD1 as a possible D gene (6 bases). Between the trimmed V and J ends, which lost 5 bases and 3 bases, there was a span of 13 bases. The CDR3 spans 14 residues. The CDR3: CASSEQGGDYGYTF. Here the CDR3 DNA reads TGTGCCAGCAGTGAACAGGGAGGGGACTATGGCTACACCTTC.

This clonotype was found once. V gene TRBV20-1 combines with J gene TRBJ2-1; perhaps TRBD2 as D (6 bases). V dropped 4 bases and J dropped 15 bases, with 19 bases sitting between them. The CDR3 consists of 12 residues. Germline-derived CDR1 and CDR2 are DFQATT and SNEGSKA (reference sequence). Written as DNA, the CDR3 is TGCAGTGCTACCAAATCCGGGACTTGGGTGTTCTTC. Translating it yields CSATKSGTWVFF.

The CDR3 bases are TGCAGTGCTCCTTTGATTTGGGGGGGCCGTGAGACCCAGTACTTC. It is translated as CSAPLIWGGRETQYF. The chain joins TRBV20-1 to TRBJ2-5; a weak D match, TRBD2 (7 bases). The germline CDR1 and CDR2 sequences are DFQATT and SNEGSKA (reference sequence). This CDR3 is 15 amino acids long. V lost 5 bases to trimming and J lost 5 bases, with 21 bases between them.

This clonotype was detected a few times. This chain links TRBV20-1 with TRBJ1-5, with D uncertain. The CDR3 contains 17 residues. The ends were cut back, 3 bases at V and 0 bases at J, with 18 bases in the middle. The germline CDR1 and CDR2 sequences are DFQATT and SNEGSKA (reference sequence). The CDR3, as DNA: TGCAGTGCTAGCCCGGCGGAACAGCTCTATAGCAATCAGCCCCAGCATTTT. Amino acids: CSASPAEQLYSNQPQHF.